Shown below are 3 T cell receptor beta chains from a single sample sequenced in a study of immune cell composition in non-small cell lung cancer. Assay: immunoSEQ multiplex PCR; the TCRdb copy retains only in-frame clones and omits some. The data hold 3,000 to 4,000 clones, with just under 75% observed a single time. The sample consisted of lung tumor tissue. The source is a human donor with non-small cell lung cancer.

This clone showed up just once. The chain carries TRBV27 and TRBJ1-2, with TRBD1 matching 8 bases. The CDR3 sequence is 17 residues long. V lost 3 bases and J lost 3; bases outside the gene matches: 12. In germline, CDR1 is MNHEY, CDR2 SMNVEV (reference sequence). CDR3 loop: CASSFGTPDRAYYGYTF. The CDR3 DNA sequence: TGTGCCAGCAGTTTTGGCACCCCGGACAGGGCTTACTATGGCTACACCTTC.

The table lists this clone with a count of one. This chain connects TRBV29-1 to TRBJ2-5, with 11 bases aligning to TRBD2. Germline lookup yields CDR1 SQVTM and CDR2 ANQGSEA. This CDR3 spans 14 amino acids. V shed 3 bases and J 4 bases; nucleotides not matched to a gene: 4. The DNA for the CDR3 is TGCAGCGTTGAGGGTGGACTAGCGGGAGAGACCCAGTACTTC. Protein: CSVEGGLAGETQYF.

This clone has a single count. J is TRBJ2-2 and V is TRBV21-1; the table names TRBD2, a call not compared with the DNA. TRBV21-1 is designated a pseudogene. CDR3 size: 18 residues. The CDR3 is CASSNGTKGTSRAGELFF. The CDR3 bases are TGTGCCAGCAGCAATGGAACGAAAGGGACTAGCCGGGCCGGGGAGCTGTTTTTT.